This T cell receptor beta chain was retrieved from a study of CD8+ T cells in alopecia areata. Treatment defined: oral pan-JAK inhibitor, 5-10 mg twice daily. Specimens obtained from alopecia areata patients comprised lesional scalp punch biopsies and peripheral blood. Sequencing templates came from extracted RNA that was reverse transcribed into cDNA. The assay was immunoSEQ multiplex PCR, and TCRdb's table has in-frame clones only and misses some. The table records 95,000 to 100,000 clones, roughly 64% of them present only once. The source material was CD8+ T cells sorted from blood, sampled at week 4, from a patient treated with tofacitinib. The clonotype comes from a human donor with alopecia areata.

The CDR3 loop reads CASSLAQGWSYEQYF. The CDR3 DNA reads as TGTGCCAGCAGCTTAGCCCAGGGGTGGTCCTACGAGCAGTACTTC. The chain employs TRBV11-2 and TRBJ2-7; a weak D match, TRBD1 (6 bases). Trimming took off 1 base at V and 1 base at J, with 11 bases between the two ends. CDR3 length: 15 residues. The germline gives CDR1 SGHAT, CDR2 FQNNGV.